This T cell receptor (beta chain) stems from a study of shared clonotypes between healthy human individuals. Overall study context: The people who gave samples were a couple of women and a few men aged 18 to 49. Study observations and caveats: Clonotype sharing among donors was thought likely to change with sequencing depth. Clonotypes shared by all four donors outscored non-shared clonotypes in generation probability.

This clone has just one count. The antigen is unknown. Other nucleotide sequences from this sample produce the same CDR3. Each sample came from a Caucasian adult donor living in Nashville, Tennessee. Only in-frame clones appear in the TCRdb table, and some are missing; sequencing was by immunoSEQ multiplex PCR. The data contain roughly 2 million clones, nearly 97% of them seen just once; the ten biggest clones take up around 0.13%. The sequenced sample consisted of naive CD4+ T cells sorted from blood. Sample subset: CD45RA+ positively selected. The receptor's source is a man between 18 and 35 years old in good health.

The CDR3 coding sequence is TGTGCCAGCAGTTACTCGTTAGGGTCCAATCAGCCCCAGCATTTT. It is translated as CASSYSLGSNQPQHF. J is TRBJ1-5 and V is TRBV6-5; D is ambiguous. V shed 0 bases and J shed 3 bases, with 9 bases lying between them. Germline V gives CDR1 MNHEY, CDR2 SVGAGI. This CDR3 is 15 amino acids long.